This T cell receptor beta chain was found in a study of cytomegalovirus exposure and HLA in healthy donors. Looking at the study overall: The same platform used for the approximately 700 first-cohort repertoires was also used for the approximately 120 validation repertoires, as a later analysis reported. General study points: TCR beta chains numbering approximately 150 were designated cytomegalovirus-associated.

As for this clone: Its antigen is currently unknown.

The donors belonged to the roughly 120-subject validation cohort, separate from the approximately 670-subject first cohort. The table came from immunoSEQ multiplex PCR; TCRdb's copy has only in-frame clones and leaves some out. The sample records some 250,000 clones, 90% being singletons. Trimming shortened V by 10 bases and J by 6 bases, and 12 bases separated the two germline ends. The germline gives CDR1 MNHEY, CDR2 SMNVEV (reference sequence). The CDR3 is made up of 11 amino acids. Sequencing was carried out using PBMCs. The receptor was isolated from a woman aged 25 to 39 in good health and CMV-seronegative. The chain is built from TRBV27 and TRBJ1-1; D is undetermined. The CDR3 DNA reads as TGTGCCACTAGAGGATTTGCTGAAGCTTTCTTT. It encodes CATRGFAEAFF.